Here is one T cell receptor beta chain with its context. Its antigen is unidentified. The record originates from a study of T cell responses to AZD1222 COVID-19 vaccine. General observations from the study: An increase in Spike-specific TCR breadth and depth was observed after two AZD1222 doses. There were mostly white British donors and more females than males, and clonal diversity was possibly underestimated.

Per germline, CDR1 SGHTA and CDR2 FQGNSA. The CDR3 spans 15 residues. The V and J ends lost 1 base and 8 bases respectively, with 14 bases between them. Produced via immunoSEQ multiplex PCR; TCRdb's table is partial and in-frame only. The repertoire consists of 110,000 or so clones, with over 80% occurring once and the leading ten covering approximately 5%. The chain combines TRBV7-2 with TRBJ1-4; D remains ambiguous. The starting material was peripheral blood, obtained on day 0 of AZD1222 vaccination. This sequence was found in an adult in good health. CDR3 sequence (DNA): TGTGCCAGCAGCTTAGGGGTGGCCCGCGGGGAAAAACTGTTTTTT. This gives the protein CASSLGVARGEKLFF.